The rows below give T cell receptor beta chains drawn from one sample of a study of blood T cell repertoires in COVID-19. Data came from immunoSEQ multiplex PCR; TCRdb stores just in-frame clones and leaves some out. The data contain about 14,000 clones, roughly 73% of them singletons. Sequenced: peripheral blood. Receptor source: a boy between 2 and 10 years old with active or convalescent COVID-19. Each CDR3 is given with its conserved first and last residue. Fields, in order: clone size, J gene, V gene, D gene, CDR3 protein, CDR3 DNA. A D gene is named only where the DNA matches it firmly. Clone size appears in some rows only: once, few, many, or a class for an expanded clone.

NA	TRBJ2-5	TRBV21-1	NA	CASGAGGQETQYF	TGTGCCAGCGGAGCGGGAGGTCAAGAGACCCAGTACTTC
NA	TRBJ2-5	TRBV9	NA	CASSAGEAETQYF	TGTGCCAGCAGCGCCGGGGAGGCGGAGACCCAGTACTTC
NA	TRBJ2-1	TRBV2	NA	CASSPGELGNEQFF	TGTGCCAGCAGTCCAGGGGAGTTGGGTAATGAGCAGTTCTTC
NA	TRBJ1-6	TRBV10-3	NA	CAISEGGNNSPLHF	TGTGCCATCAGTGAGGGGGGCAATAATTCACCCCTCCACTTT
NA	TRBJ2-3	TRBV25-1	TRBD2	CASSDRTFSGGYGDTQYF	TGTGCCAGCAGTGACCGCACATTTAGCGGGGGGTACGGAGATACGCAGTATTTT
NA	TRBJ2-7	TRBV6-1	NA	CASSERGPRNEQYF	TGTGCCAGCAGTGAAAGGGGCCCGCGGAACGAGCAGTACTTC
NA	TRBJ1-2	TRBV6-5	TRBD1	CASLPRAGGFYGYTF	TGTGCCAGCCTGCCTAGGGCAGGGGGCTTCTATGGCTACACCTTC
NA	TRBJ1-3	TRBV11-2	NA	CASSLREIWSPGNTIYF	TGTGCCAGCAGCTTACGGGAGATTTGGTCCCCGGGAAACACCATATATTTT
NA	TRBJ2-7	TRBV6-2/TRBV6-3	NA	CASSYSGQNSYEQYF	TGTGCCAGCAGTTATTCAGGACAGAACTCCTACGAGCAGTACTTC
NA	TRBJ2-1	TRBV19	NA	CASRRRNRTLSYNEQFF	TGTGCCAGTAGGAGAAGGAACAGGACGCTATCCTACAATGAGCAGTTCTTC
NA	TRBJ2-7	TRBV28	TRBD2	CATLPLAGGQSYEQYF	TGTGCCACCCTCCCACTAGCGGGAGGGCAGTCCTACGAGCAGTACTTC
NA	TRBJ2-1	TRBV5-5	NA	CASSLIAASAPNEQFF	TGTGCCAGCAGCTTGATCGCGGCTAGCGCACCCAATGAGCAGTTCTTC
NA	TRBJ1-4	TRBV15	NA	CATSRDLSDEKLFF	TGTGCCACCAGCAGAGATCTTAGCGATGAAAAACTGTTTTTT
NA	TRBJ1-6	TRBV9	NA	CASSFRQENSPLHF	TGTGCCAGCAGCTTTAGACAGGAGAATTCACCCCTCCACTTT
once	TRBJ2-1	TRBV14	NA	CASSTGYRSNEQFF	TGTGCCAGCAGCACAGGGTACAGGAGCAATGAGCAGTTCTTC
NA	TRBJ1-4	TRBV19	TRBD1	CASSITGGRTNEKLFF	TGTGCCAGTAGTATAACAGGGGGCCGGACTAATGAAAAACTGTTTTTT
NA	TRBJ2-4	TRBV19	NA	CASSVEGAAKNIQYF	TGTGCCAGTAGTGTGGAGGGTGCCGCCAAAAACATTCAGTACTTC
NA	TRBJ2-1	TRBV11-3	TRBD2	CASSAGRAVYNEQFF	TGTGCCAGCAGCGCCGGGAGGGCGGTCTACAATGAGCAGTTCTTC